Listed below are T cell receptor beta chains from one sample, sequenced in a study of PD-1 blockade in classical Hodgkin lymphoma. Only in-frame clones appear in the TCRdb table, and some are missing; sequencing was by immunoSEQ multiplex PCR. The table records 25,000 to 30,000 clones, roughly 70% of them present only once. Specimen: peripheral blood mononuclear cells (PBMCs), collected before the second cycle of nivolumab. Source of these receptors: a human donor with classical Hodgkin lymphoma. Each CDR3 is given with its conserved first and last residue. The D gene is left open where the match is weak. Rows may omit the clone size; those that give it use once, few, many or a size class.

clone size	V gene	D gene	J gene	CDR3 protein	CDR3 DNA
NA	TRBV18	NA	TRBJ1-4	CASSRGADEKLFF	TGTGCCAGCTCACGAGGGGCGGATGAAAAACTGTTTTTT
NA	TRBV19	TRBD1	TRBJ2-2	CASRDPRDRVVTGELFF	TGTGCCAGTAGAGACCCACGGGACAGGGTGGTCACCGGGGAGCTGTTTTTT
NA	TRBV6-5	NA	TRBJ1-4	CASSYSWTPGEKLFF	TGTGCCAGCAGTTACTCTTGGACCCCTGGTGAAAAACTGTTTTTT
NA	TRBV5-5	NA	TRBJ1-6	CASSPGRDNSPLHF	TGTGCCAGCAGCCCCGGACGGGATAATTCACCCCTCCACTTT
NA	TRBV2	TRBD2	TRBJ2-2	CASSELASGGAGAEGELFF	TGTGCCAGCAGTGAATTGGCTAGCGGGGGGGCCGGTGCAGAAGGGGAGCTGTTTTTT
NA	TRBV18	NA	TRBJ1-2	CASSSGVLGPLGYTF	TGTGCCAGCTCCTCTGGGGTCCTCGGGCCCCTTGGCTACACCTTC
NA	TRBV6-5	NA	TRBJ2-3	CASSYSRGGASDTQYF	TGTGCCAGCAGTTACTCTAGGGGGGGGGCCTCGGATACGCAGTATTTT
NA	TRBV2	TRBD1	TRBJ2-7	CASGTGGVIRFSEQYF	TGTGCCAGCGGAACAGGGGGCGTAATTCGGTTTTCCGAGCAGTACTTC
NA	TRBV4-3	TRBD1	TRBJ1-5	CASSQAGTEGQPQHF	TGCGCCAGCAGCCAGGCCGGGACAGAAGGTCAGCCCCAGCATTTT
few	TRBV7-3	NA	TRBJ2-3	CASSLSGLTDTQYF	TGTGCCAGCAGCTTAAGCGGACTCACAGATACGCAGTATTTT
NA	TRBV6-1	NA	TRBJ1-5	CASILRDSNQPQHF	TGTGCCAGCATTCTCCGTGACAGCAATCAGCCCCAGCATTTT
NA	TRBV6-1	NA	TRBJ2-7	CASSEHSPYEQYF	TGTGCCAGCAGTGAACACAGCCCCTACGAGCAGTACTTC
few	TRBV4-1	NA	TRBJ1-6	CASSHAQGMGNSPLHF	TGCGCCAGCAGCCATGCTCAGGGGATGGGTAATTCACCCCTCCACTTT
NA	TRBV7-2	TRBD2	TRBJ2-5	CASSFRGSGVRETQYF	TGTGCCAGCAGCTTTCGGGGTAGCGGGGTACGGGAGACCCAGTACTTC
NA	TRBV6-1	NA	TRBJ2-3	CAFTDTQYF	TGTGCGTTTACAGATACGCAGTATTTT
NA	TRBV11-2	NA	TRBJ2-5	CASRPMGAETQYF	TGTGCCAGCAGGCCCATGGGGGCGGAGACCCAGTACTTC
once	TRBV4-1	TRBD1	TRBJ2-2	CASSQSPGTGNTGELFF	TGCGCCAGCAGCCAATCCCCCGGGACAGGGAACACCGGGGAGCTGTTTTTT
NA	TRBV11-2	NA	TRBJ1-1	CASSFGGRAFF	TGTGCCAGCAGCTTCGGAGGTAGAGCTTTCTTT
NA	TRBV28	TRBD2	TRBJ2-5	CASIKYPGLAGGQETQYF	TGTGCCAGCATTAAATACCCCGGACTAGCGGGGGGTCAAGAGACCCAGTACTTC
NA	TRBV7-2	NA	TRBJ1-1	CASSLRGDTEAFF	TGTGCCAGCAGCTTACGGGGCGACACTGAAGCTTTCTTT